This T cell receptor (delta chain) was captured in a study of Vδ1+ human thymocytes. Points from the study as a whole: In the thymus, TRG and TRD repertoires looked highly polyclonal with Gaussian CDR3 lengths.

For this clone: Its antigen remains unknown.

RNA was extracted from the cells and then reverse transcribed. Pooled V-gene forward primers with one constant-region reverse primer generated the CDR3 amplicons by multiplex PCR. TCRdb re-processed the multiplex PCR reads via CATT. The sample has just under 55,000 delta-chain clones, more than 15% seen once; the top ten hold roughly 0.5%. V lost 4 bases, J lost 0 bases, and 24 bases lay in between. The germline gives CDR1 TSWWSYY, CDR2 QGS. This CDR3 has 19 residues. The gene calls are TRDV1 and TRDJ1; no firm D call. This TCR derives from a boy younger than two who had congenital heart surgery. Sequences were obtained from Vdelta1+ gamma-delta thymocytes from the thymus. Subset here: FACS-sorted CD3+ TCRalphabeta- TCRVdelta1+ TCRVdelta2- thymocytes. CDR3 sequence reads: CALGASLVPGLWNTDKLIF. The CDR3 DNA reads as TGTGCTCTTGGGGCATCACTAGTGCCGGGGTTATGGAACACCGATAAACTCATCTTT.